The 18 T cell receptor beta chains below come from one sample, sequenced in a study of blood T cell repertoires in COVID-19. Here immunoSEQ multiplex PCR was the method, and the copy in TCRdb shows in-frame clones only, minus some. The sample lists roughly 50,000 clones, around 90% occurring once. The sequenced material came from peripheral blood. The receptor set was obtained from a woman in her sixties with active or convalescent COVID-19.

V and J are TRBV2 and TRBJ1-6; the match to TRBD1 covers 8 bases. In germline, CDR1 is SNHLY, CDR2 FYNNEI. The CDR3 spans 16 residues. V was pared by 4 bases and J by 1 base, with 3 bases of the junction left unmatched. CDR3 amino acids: CASSGTGLSYNSPLHF. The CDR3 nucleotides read TGTGCCAGCAGTGGGACAGGGCTGTCCTATAATTCACCCCTCCACTTT.

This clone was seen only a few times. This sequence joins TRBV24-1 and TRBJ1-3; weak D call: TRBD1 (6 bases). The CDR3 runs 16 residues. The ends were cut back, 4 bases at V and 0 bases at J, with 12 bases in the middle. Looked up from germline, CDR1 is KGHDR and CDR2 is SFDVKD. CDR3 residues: CATSDGDTSSGNTIYF. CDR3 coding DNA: TGTGCCACCAGTGACGGGGACACTAGCTCTGGAAACACCATATATTTT.

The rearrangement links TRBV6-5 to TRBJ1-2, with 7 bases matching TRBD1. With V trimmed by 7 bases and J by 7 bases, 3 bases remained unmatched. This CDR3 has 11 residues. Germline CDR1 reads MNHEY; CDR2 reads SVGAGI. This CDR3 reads CASTAGGGYTF. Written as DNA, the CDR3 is TGTGCCAGCACCGCAGGGGGTGGCTACACCTTC.

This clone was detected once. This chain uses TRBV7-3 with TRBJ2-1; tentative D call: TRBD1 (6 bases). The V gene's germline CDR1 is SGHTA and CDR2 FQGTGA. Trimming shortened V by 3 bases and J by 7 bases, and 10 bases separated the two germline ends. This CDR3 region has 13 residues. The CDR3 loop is CASSFEGGNEQFF. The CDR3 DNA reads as TGTGCCAGCAGCTTTGAAGGGGGAAATGAGCAGTTCTTC.

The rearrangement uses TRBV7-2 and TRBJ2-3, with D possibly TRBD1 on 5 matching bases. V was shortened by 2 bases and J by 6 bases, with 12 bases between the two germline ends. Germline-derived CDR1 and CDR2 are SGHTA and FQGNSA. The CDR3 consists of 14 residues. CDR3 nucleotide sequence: TGTGCCAGCAGCTTACTGGCAGGGATGGATACGCAGTATTTT. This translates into CASSLLAGMDTQYF.

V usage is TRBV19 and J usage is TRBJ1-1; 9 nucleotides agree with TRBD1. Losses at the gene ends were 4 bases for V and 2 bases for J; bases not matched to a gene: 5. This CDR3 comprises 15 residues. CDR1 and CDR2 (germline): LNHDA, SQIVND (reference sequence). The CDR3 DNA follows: TGTGCCAGTAGTAGAGGGGACAGGGACAACACTGAAGCTTTCTTT. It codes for CASSRGDRDNTEAFF.

The CDR3 loop reads CASSVGGGRGFSYEQYF. In DNA form, the CDR3 reads TGTGCCAGCAGCGTAGGGGGCGGGCGGGGGTTTTCCTACGAGCAGTACTTC. The V and J genes are TRBV9 and TRBJ2-7, with 7 bases matching TRBD2. Germline CDR1 reads SGDLS; CDR2 reads YYNGEE. CDR3 length equals 17 residues. V lost 0 bases, J lost 1 base, and 10 bases stayed unmatched.

The CDR3 DNA is TGTGCCAGCTCACCCCTCGGGAGTGTGAACTATGGCTACACCTTC. Its translation is CASSPLGSVNYGYTF. J is TRBJ1-2 and V is TRBV18; D call uncertain. CDR3 length equals 15 residues. V dropped 3 bases and J dropped 2 bases, with 13 bases sitting between them. Germline CDR1 and CDR2: KGHSH and LQKENI.

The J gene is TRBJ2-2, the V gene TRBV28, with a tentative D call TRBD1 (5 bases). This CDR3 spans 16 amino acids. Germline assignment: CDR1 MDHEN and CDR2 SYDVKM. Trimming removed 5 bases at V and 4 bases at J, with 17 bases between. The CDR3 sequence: CASSPSSTVLTGELFF. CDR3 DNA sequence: TGTGCCAGCAGTCCAAGCTCGACAGTTCTCACCGGGGAGCTGTTTTTT.

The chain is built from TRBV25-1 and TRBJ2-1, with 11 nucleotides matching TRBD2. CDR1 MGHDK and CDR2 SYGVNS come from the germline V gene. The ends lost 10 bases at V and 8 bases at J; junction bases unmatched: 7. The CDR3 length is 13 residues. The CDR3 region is CATGLAGWDEQFF. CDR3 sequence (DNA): TGTGCCACCGGACTAGCGGGTTGGGATGAGCAGTTCTTC.

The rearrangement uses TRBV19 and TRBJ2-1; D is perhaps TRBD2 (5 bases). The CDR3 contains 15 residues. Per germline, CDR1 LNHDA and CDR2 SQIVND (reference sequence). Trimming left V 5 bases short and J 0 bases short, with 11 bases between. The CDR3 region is CASSPLGSSYNEQFF. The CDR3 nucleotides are TGTGCCAGTAGTCCCCTGGGGAGCTCCTACAATGAGCAGTTCTTC.

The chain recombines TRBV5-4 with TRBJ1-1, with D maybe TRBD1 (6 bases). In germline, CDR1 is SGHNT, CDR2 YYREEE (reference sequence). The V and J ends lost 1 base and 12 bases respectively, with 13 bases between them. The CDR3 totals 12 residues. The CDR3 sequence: CASSLSGGRTFF. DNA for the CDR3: TGTGCCAGCAGCTTGTCGGGGGGCCGAACTTTCTTT.

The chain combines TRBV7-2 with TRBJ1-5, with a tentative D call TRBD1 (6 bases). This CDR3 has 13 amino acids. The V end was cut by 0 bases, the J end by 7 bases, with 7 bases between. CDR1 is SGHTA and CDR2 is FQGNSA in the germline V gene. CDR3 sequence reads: CASSLAGQQPQHF. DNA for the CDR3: TGTGCCAGCAGCTTAGCGGGACAACAGCCCCAGCATTTT.

The CDR3 DNA reads TGTGCCAGAAGCTCGGGAGGTTGCTCCTACAATGAGCAGTTCTTC. Translating it yields CARSSGGCSYNEQFF. The rearrangement uses TRBV5-3 and TRBJ2-1; 7 bases fit TRBD2. TRBV5-3 is sorted into the ORF group, with uncertain function. This CDR3 is 15 amino acids long. V lost 3 bases, J lost 0 bases, and 3 bases stayed unmatched.

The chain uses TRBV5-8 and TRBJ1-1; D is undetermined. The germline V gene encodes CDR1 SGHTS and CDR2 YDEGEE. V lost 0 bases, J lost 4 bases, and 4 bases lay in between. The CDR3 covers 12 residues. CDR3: CASSLVGTEAFF. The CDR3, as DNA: TGTGCCAGCAGCTTGGTCGGCACTGAAGCTTTCTTT.

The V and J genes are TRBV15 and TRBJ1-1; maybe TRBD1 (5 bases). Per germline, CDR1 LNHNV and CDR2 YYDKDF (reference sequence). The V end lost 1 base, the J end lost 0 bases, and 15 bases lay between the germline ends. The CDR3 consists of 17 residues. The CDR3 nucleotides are TGTGCCACCAGCAGAGGGGATGCAGGGTCGCTGAACACTGAAGCTTTCTTT. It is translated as CATSRGDAGSLNTEAFF.

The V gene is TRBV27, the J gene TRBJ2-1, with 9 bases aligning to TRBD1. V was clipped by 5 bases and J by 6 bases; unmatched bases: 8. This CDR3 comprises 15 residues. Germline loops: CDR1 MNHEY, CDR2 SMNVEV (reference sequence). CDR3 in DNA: TGTGCCAGCAGTGCGGGACAGGGAATACCCAATGAGCAGTTCTTC. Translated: CASSAGQGIPNEQFF.

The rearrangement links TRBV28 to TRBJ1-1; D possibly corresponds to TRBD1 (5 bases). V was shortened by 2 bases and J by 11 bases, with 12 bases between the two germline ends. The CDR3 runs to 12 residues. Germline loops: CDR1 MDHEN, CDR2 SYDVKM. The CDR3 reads CASSLAQGGAFF. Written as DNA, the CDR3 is TGTGCCAGCAGTTTAGCCCAGGGTGGGGCTTTCTTT.